One TCR beta chain is described in this entry. These data originate in a study of patients and donors after allogeneic stem cell transplantation. This CDR3 has 18 residues. The germline gives CDR1 MNHEY, CDR2 SVGAGI. V gave up 2 bases and J gave up 2 bases, with 16 bases separating them. TCRdb reprocessed the RT-PCR reads with MiXCR, giving one entry per CDR3 protein. Of tens of thousands of distinct CDR3 sequences in the sample, roughly 29% are singletons; the top ten hold roughly 29%. The sequenced sample consisted of blood, either unsorted or a sorted T cell fraction (not recorded which). This TCR derives from a human donor who was either an allogeneic HSCT recipient or a stem cell or donor lymphocyte infusion donor (not recorded which). It is not recorded whose cells these are; they may come from a transplant donor. This sequence joins TRBV6-5 and TRBJ1-6; D is ambiguous. The CDR3 bases are TGTGCCAGCAGTTACGGTGGCCTCCTTGGGCCCTATAATTCACCCCTCCACTTT. Its translation: CASSYGGLLGPYNSPLHF.